The sequence of this T cell receptor (beta chain) was determined in a study of T cells in tuberculosis. Profiled with immunoSEQ multiplex PCR; TCRdb holds only in-frame clones, not every one. Of 35,000 to 55,000 clones in the sample, 90% to 95% were seen once. On this clone: The antigen remains unidentified.

Germline V lookup: CDR1 SGHRS, CDR2 YFSETQ. The V and J ends lost 7 bases and 1 base, in that order; junction bases with no gene match: 5. The length of the CDR3 is 14 residues. Study-wide points: GMM-specific TCRs were nearer to active tuberculosis alpha repertoires, suggesting expansion.

Sequencing was carried out using PBMCs. The rearrangement joins TRBV5-1 to TRBJ2-1, with 7 bases fitting TRBD1. The sequence was obtained from a donor between 10 and 35 years old with latent tuberculosis or without tuberculosis infection. The chain's CDR3 is CASHGTDSYNEQFF. The DNA for the CDR3 is TGCGCCAGCCACGGGACAGATTCCTACAATGAGCAGTTCTTC.